This TCR beta chain is drawn from a study of blood T cell repertoires in COVID-19. Donors were grouped by their self-reported clinical history. Recovery among Cohort 3 donors was established by two negative PCRs, clearance, or symptom resolution. Under the authors' procedure: The authors estimated nucleated cell counts from reference gene primer amplification. The protocol was immunoSEQ multiplex PCR, while the TCRdb copy is restricted to in-frame clones and leaves out a portion. Clonal size and the V and J genes are those of that table, whereas D and trimming came from the DNA. The sample holds 300,000 to 350,000 clones; about 87% are singletons and the top ten take just under 9%. The CDR3 totals 17 residues. The junction had 13 bases not matched to a gene; V was cut back by 3 bases and J by 6 bases. Germline loops: CDR1 SGDLS, CDR2 YYNGEE.

This chain joins TRBV9 and TRBJ2-2, with 8 bases lining up with TRBD1. Sequencing input: PBMCs or T cells enriched from blood (not recorded which). The receptor comes from a woman aged 18-29 years who had recovered from COVID-19. The CDR3 DNA follows: TGTGCCAGCAGCGCGAGAGGCCCGGGACAGGCCGCCGGGGAGCTGTTTTTT. Amino acids: CASSARGPGQAAGELFF.